This TCR beta chain is from a study of CD8 T cells in Susac syndrome. When the RNA was reverse transcribed, random hexamers were used with an input of roughly 0.45 to 1 ug. An immunoSEQ multiplex PCR amplified TCR beta CDR3 over 54 Vbeta and 13 Jbeta. Each CDR3 protein gets one entry after TCRdb re-called the immunoSEQ multiplex PCR reads with MiXCR. The sample gives 95,000 to 150,000 distinct CDR3 sequences, around 96% of which show up once; approximately 0.15% is in the top ten. V dropped 4 bases and J dropped 2 bases, with 15 bases sitting between them. Germline-derived CDR1 and CDR2 are MNHEY and SVGEGT. The CDR3 is 15 residues long. Regarding this clonotype: Its antigen is currently unknown.

Study outcomes and limitations: There was no clonal expansion in the CD4+ T cell repertoires of Susac syndrome. That the number of individuals in its TCR sequencing and HLA analysis was relatively small was acknowledged by the study.

This sequence joins TRBV6-2 or TRBV6-3 and TRBJ2-7; possible D gene TRBD1, 6 bases. Source material: CD4+ T cells from PBMCs. The sequence was obtained from a human donor with Susac syndrome. CDR3 DNA sequence: TGTGCCAGCAGTTCAAGGACAGTTTCCGCCTACGAGCAGTACTTC. It codes for CASSSRTVSAYEQYF.